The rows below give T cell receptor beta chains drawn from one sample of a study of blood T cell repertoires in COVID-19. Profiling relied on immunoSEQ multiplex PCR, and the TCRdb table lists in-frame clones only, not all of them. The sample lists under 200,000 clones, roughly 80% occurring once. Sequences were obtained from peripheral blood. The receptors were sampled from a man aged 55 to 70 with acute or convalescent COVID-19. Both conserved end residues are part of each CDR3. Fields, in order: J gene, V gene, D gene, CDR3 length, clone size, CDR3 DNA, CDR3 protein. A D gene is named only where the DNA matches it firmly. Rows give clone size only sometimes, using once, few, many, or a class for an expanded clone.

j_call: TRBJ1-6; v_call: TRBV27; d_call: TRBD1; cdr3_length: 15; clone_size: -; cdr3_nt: TGTGCCAGCAGTTCCGGGGACAGGGGTAATTCACCCCTCCACTTT; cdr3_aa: CASSSGDRGNSPLHF
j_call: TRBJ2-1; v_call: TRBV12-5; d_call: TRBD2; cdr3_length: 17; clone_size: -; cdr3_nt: TGTGCTAGTGGTGGTTGGACTAGCGGGTTACTTTACAATGAGCAGTTCTTC; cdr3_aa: CASGGWTSGLLYNEQFF
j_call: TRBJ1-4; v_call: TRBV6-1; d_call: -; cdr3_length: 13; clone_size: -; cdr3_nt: TGTGCCAGCAGTGAACTCGCTAAAGAAAAACTGTTTTTT; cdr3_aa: CASSELAKEKLFF
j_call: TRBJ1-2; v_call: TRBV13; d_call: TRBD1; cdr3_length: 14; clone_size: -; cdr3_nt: TGTGCCAGCAGCCTTAGGGGACAGGGTCGTGGCTACACCTTC; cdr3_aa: CASSLRGQGRGYTF
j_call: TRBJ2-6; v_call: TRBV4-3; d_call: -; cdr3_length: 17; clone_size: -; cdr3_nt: TGCGCCAGCAGCCAAGATTTACGGGGTTCTGGGGCCAACGTCCTGACTTTC; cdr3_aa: CASSQDLRGSGANVLTF
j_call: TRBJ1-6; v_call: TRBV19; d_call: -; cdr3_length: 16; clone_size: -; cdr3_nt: TGTGCCAGTAAATTCGGTCGCGGACAGTATAATTCACCCCTCCACTTT; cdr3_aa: CASKFGRGQYNSPLHF
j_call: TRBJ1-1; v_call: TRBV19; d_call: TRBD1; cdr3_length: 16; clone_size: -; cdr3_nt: TGTGCCAGTAGTCCCCGACAGGGGGCGGTGGACACTGAAGCTTTCTTT; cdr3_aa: CASSPRQGAVDTEAFF
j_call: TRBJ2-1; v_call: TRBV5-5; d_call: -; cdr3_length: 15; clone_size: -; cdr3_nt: TGTGCCAGCAGCTTGGGGGCGGGCTCCTACAATGAGCAGTTCTTC; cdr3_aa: CASSLGAGSYNEQFF
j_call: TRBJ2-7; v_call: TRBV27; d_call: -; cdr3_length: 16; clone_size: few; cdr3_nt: TGTGCCAGCAGTCTCTCTTCGGGAGTCCTGTTCTACGAGCAGTACTTC; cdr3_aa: CASSLSSGVLFYEQYF
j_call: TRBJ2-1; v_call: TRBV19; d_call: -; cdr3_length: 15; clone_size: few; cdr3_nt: TGTGCCAGTAGTATAGATAGCGGAACCTACAATGAGCAGTTCTTC; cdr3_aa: CASSIDSGTYNEQFF
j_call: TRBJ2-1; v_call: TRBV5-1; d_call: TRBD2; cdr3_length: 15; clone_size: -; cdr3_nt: TGCGCCAGCAGCCAGGACCCTAGCGGGGGGGCTGAGCAGTTCTTC; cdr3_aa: CASSQDPSGGAEQFF
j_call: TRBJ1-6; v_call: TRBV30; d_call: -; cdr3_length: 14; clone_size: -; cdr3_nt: TGTGCCTGGACTATGGGGGCAGGGTACTCACCCCTCCACTTT; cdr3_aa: CAWTMGAGYSPLHF
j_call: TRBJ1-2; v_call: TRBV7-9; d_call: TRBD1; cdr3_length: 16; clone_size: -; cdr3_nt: TGTGCCAGCAGCCAGGCCCCAGGGGGAGGGACTAGTGGCTACACCTTC; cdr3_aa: CASSQAPGGGTSGYTF
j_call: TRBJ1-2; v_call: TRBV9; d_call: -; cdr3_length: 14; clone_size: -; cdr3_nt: TGTGCCAGCAGCGTACATCCAGGGGACGGTGGCTACACCTTC; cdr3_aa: CASSVHPGDGGYTF
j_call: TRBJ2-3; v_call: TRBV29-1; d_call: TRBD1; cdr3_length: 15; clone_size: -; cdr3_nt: TGCAGCGTTGCGGGTGGACAGGTGTACACAGATACGCAGTATTTT; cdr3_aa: CSVAGGQVYTDTQYF
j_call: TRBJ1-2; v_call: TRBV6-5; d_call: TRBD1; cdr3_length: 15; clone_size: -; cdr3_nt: TGTGCCAGCAGTTACTCTGGGACAGGGGGCTATGGCTACACCTTC; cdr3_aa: CASSYSGTGGYGYTF
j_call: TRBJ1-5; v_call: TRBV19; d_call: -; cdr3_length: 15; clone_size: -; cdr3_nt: TGTGCCAGTAGTATACGGAGAGACAGTTTCCAGCCCCAGCATTTT; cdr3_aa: CASSIRRDSFQPQHF
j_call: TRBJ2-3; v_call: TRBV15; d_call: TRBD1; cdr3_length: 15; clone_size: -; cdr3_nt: TGTGCCACCAGCAGAGGGGACAGGGCAACAGATACGCAGTATTTT; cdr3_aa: CATSRGDRATDTQYF
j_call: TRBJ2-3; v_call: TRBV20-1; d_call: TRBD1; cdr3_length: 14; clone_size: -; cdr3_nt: TGCAGTGCTAGTGTGGGACAGAGCACAGATACGCAGTATTTT; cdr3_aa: CSASVGQSTDTQYF
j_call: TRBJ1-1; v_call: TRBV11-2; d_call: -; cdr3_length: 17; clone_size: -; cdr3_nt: TGTGCCAGCAGCAGCGGACAGAACCTAATAATGAACACTGAAGCTTTCTTT; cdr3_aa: CASSSGQNLIMNTEAFF
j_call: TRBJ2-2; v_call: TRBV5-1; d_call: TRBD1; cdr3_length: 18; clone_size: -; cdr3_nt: TGCGCCAGCAGCTTGGCCCCCTCCGGGACAGCGAACACCGGGGAGCTGTTTTTT; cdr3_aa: CASSLAPSGTANTGELFF
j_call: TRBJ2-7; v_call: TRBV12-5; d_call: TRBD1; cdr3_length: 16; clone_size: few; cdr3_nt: TGTGCTAGTGGTTTGGTACTCGGACAGGGACGGGGTGAGCAGTACTTC; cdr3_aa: CASGLVLGQGRGEQYF
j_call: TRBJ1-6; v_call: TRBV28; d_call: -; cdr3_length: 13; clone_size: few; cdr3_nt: TGTGCCAGCTCGCCCCCTCAAAGGAGGCCCCTCCACTTT; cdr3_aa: CASSPPQRRPLHF
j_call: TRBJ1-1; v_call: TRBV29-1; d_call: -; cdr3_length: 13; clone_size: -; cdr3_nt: TGCAGCGTTGAAGTTACATTTAACACTGAAGCTTTCTTT; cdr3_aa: CSVEVTFNTEAFF
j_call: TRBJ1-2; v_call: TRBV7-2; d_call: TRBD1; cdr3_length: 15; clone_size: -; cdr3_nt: TGTGCCAGCAGCCCGGGACAGGAGGGGAGGTATGGCTACACCTTC; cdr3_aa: CASSPGQEGRYGYTF
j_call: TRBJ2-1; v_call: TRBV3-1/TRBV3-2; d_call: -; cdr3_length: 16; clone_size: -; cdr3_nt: TGTGCCAGCAGCCTCCAACTAACCAGCTCCTACAATGAGCAGTTCTTC; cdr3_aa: CASSLQLTSSYNEQFF
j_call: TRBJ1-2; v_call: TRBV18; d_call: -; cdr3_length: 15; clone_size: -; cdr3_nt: TGTGCCAGCTCACCACGGCAGCCTAGTAACTATGGCTACACCTTC; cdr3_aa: CASSPRQPSNYGYTF
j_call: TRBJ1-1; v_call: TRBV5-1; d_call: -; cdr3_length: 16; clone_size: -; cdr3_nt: TGCGCCAGCAGCTTGACAGGTCCGACCACGAACACTGAAGCTTTCTTT; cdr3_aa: CASSLTGPTTNTEAFF
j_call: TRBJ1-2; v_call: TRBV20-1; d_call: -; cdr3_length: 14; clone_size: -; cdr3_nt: TGCAGTGCTAGTAGGGCAGGGAGGATAAATGGCTACACCTTC; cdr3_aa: CSASRAGRINGYTF
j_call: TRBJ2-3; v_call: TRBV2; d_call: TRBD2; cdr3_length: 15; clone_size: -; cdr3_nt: TGTGCCAGCAGGACTAGCGGGAGAAACTTAGATACGCAGTATTTT; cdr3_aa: CASRTSGRNLDTQYF
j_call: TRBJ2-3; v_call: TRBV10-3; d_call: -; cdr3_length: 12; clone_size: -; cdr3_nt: TGTGCCATCAGTGAGTCTGAGGATACGCAGTATTTT; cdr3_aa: CAISESEDTQYF
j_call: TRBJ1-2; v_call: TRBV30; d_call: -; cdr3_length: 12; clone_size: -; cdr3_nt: TGTGCCTGGAGTGTCTCTTCGGGGGGCTACACCTTC; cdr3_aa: CAWSVSSGGYTF
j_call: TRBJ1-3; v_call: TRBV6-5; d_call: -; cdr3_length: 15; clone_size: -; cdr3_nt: TGTGCCAGCAGTCCAGGGGAAGGAGCTGGAAACACCATATATTTT; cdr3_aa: CASSPGEGAGNTIYF
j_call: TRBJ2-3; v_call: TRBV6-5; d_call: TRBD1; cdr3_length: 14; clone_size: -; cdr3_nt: TGTGCCAGCACCCTACAGGGGTCGACAGATACGCAGTATTTT; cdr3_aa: CASTLQGSTDTQYF
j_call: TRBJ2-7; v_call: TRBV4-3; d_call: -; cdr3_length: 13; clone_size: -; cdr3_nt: TGCGCCAGCAGCCAAACGGACAGAGGCGAGCAGTACTTC; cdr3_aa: CASSQTDRGEQYF
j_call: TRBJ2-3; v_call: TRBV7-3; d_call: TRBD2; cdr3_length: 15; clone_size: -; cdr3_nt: TGTGCCAGCAGCTCTCGGGGGGGCCGGACAGATACGCAGTATTTT; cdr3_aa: CASSSRGGRTDTQYF
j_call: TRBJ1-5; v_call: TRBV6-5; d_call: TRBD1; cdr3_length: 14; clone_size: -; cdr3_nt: TGTGCCAGCAGTCCAACAGGGGGACATCAGCCCCAGCATTTT; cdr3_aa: CASSPTGGHQPQHF
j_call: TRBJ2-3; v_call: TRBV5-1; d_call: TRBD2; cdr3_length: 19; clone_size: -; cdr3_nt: TGCGCCAGCAGCAGCCCGTTAGGAGCGGGAGGGCCCGGCACAGATACGCAGTATTTT; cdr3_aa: CASSSPLGAGGPGTDTQYF
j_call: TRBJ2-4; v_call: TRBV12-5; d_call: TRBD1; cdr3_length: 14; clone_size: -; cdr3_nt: TGTGCTAGTGGGGTGGGACAGAACCTAAACATTCAGTACTTC; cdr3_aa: CASGVGQNLNIQYF
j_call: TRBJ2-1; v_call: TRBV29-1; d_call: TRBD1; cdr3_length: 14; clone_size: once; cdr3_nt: TGCAGCGTTCCGGGACAGAGTCACTACAATGAGCAGTTCTTC; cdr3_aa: CSVPGQSHYNEQFF
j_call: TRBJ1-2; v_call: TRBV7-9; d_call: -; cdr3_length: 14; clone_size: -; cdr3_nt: TGTGCCAGCAGCTTAGACCCCGGTAACTATGGCTACACCTTC; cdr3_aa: CASSLDPGNYGYTF
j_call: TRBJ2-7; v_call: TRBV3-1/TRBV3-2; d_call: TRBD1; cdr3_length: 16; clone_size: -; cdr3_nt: TGTGCCAGCAGCCAAGATGGGGGACAGGCGGCCTACGAGCAGTACTTC; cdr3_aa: CASSQDGGQAAYEQYF
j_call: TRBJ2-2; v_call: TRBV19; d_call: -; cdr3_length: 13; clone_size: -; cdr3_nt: TGTGCCAGTAGTATAGGGTGGGGCACGGAGCTGTTTTTT; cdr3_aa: CASSIGWGTELFF
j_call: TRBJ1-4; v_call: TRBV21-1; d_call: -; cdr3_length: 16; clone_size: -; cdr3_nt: TGTGCCATCCCTGGGAAGGCGGGATCGACTAATGAAAAACTGTTTTTT; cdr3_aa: CAIPGKAGSTNEKLFF
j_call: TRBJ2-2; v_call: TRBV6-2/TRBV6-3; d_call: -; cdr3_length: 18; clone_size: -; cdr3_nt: TGTGCCAGCAGTCCCTGGACAGGAGGGGGCGCTTCGACCGGGGAGCTGTTTTTT; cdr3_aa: CASSPWTGGGASTGELFF
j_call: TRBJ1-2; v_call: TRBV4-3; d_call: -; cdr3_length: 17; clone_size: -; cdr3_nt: TGCGCCAGCAGCCAAAAAACGGGGGAAGGGGCCAACTATGGCTACACCTTC; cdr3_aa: CASSQKTGEGANYGYTF
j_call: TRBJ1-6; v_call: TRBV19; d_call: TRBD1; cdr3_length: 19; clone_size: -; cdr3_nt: TGTGCCAGTAGTCATCAACTAAGACAGGGTGAATCCGCGGGTTCACCCCTCCACTTT; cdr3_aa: CASSHQLRQGESAGSPLHF
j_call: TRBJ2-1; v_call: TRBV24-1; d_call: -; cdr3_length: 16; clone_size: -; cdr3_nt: TGTGCCACCAGTGACGGCGGGACTGCACGTCCGAATGAGCAGTTCTTC; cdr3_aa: CATSDGGTARPNEQFF
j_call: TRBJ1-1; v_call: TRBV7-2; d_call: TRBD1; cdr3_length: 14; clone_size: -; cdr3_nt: TGTGCCAGCAGCTTAGTGAGGACAGGGTCGGAGGCTTTCTTT; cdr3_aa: CASSLVRTGSEAFF
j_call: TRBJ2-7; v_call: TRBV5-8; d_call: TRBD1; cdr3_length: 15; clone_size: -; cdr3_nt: TGTGCCAGCAGCTTGGGACAGGGACACTCCTACGAGCAGTACTTC; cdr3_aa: CASSLGQGHSYEQYF
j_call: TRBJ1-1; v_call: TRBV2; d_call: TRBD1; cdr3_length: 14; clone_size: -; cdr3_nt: TGTGCCAGCAGAATCCGACAGGGGATTTTGGGCGCTTTCTTT; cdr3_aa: CASRIRQGILGAFF
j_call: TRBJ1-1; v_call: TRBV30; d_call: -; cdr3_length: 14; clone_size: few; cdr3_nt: TGTGCCTGGAGTGTAAGTGCCAGGAACACTGAAGCTTTCTTT; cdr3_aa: CAWSVSARNTEAFF
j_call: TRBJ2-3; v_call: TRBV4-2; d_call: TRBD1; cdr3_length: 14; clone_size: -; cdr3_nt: TGTGCCAGCAGCCAGGACAGGGCTGGAGATACGCAGTATTTT; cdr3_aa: CASSQDRAGDTQYF
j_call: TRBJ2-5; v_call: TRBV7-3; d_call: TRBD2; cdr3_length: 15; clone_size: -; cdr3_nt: TGTGCCAGCAGCTCAGGGACTAGCCTTCCGGAGACCCAGTACTTC; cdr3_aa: CASSSGTSLPETQYF
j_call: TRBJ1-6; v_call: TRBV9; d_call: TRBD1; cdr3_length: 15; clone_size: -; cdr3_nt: TGTGCCAGCAGCGTGCAGGGGGCTAAGAATTCACCCCTCCACTTT; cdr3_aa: CASSVQGAKNSPLHF
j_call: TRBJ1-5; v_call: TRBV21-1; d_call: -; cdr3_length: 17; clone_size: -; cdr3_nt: TGTGCCAGCAGCAAAGTTGACAGGGTCGGGGGCAATCAGCCCCAGCATTTT; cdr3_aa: CASSKVDRVGGNQPQHF
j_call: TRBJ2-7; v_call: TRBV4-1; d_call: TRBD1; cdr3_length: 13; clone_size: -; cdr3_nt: TGCGCCAGCAGTCTGGACAGGGTCTACGAGCAGTACTTC; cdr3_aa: CASSLDRVYEQYF
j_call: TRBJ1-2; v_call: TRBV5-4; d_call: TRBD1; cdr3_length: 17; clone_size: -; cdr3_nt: TGTGCCAGCACCTACAAGGTTGGCACAGGGGGTGGCTATGGCTACACCTTC; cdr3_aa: CASTYKVGTGGGYGYTF
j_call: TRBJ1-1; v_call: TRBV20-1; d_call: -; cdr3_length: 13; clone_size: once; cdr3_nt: TGCAGTGCTAGTCCGGACAGCTACACTGAAGCTTTCTTT; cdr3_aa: CSASPDSYTEAFF
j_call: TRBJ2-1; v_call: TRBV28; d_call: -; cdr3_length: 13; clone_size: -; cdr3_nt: TGTGCCAGCAGTCCTCGGGACTACAATGAGCAGTTCTTC; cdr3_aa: CASSPRDYNEQFF